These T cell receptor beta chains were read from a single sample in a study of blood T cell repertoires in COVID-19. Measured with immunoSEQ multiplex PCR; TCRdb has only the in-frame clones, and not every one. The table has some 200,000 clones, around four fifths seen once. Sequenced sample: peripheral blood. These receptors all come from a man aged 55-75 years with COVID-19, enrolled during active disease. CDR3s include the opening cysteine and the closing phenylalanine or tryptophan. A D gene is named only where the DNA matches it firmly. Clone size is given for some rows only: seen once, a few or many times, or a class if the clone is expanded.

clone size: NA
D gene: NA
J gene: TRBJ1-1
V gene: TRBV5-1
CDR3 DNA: TGCGCCAGCAGCCCCTGGGGGGGCGGCGAAGCTTTCTTT
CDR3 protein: CASSPWGGGEAFF

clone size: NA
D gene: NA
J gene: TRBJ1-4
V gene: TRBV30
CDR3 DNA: TGTGCCTGGGGGGCCGGGTCTAGGCGAAAACTGTTTTTT
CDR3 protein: CAWGAGSRRKLFF

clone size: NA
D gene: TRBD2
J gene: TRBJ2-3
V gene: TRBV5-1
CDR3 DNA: TGCGCCAGCAGCTTGGTGACTAGCGGGAGAGATACGCAGTATTTT
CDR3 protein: CASSLVTSGRDTQYF

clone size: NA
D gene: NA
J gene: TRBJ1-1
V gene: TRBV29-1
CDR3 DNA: TGCAGCGTTGACTTACGTCGGTCTGTCACTGAAGCTTTCTTT
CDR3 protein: CSVDLRRSVTEAFF

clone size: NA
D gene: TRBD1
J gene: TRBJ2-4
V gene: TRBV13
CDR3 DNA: TGTGCCAGCAGCTTAGGAGTTACCCACAGGGGCGTAGCCAAAAACATTCAGTACTTC
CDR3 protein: CASSLGVTHRGVAKNIQYF

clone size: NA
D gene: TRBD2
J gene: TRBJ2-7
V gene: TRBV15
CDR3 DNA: TGTGCCACCAGCAGAGGTGGACTAGCGATGGGCGAGCAGTACTTC
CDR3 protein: CATSRGGLAMGEQYF

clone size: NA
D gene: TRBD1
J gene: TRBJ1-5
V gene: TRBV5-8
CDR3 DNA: TGTGCCAGCAGGCTACAGGGGCAGAGTCAGCCCCAGCATTTT
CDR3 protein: CASRLQGQSQPQHF

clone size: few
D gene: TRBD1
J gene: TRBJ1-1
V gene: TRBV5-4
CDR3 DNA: TGTGCCAGCACCTTGTGGGCCGGGACAGCTAACACTGAAGCTTTCTTT
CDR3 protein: CASTLWAGTANTEAFF

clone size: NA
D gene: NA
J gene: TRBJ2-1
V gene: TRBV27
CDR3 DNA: TGTGCCAGCAGTTTGGTACAGGGCTTCAATGAGCAGTTCTTC
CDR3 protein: CASSLVQGFNEQFF

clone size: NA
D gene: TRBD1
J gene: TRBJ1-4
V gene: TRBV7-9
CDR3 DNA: TGTGCCAGCAGCTTAGATATCCGGGACAGTAATGAAAAACTGTTTTTT
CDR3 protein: CASSLDIRDSNEKLFF

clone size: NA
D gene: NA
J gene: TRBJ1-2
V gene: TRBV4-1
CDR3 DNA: TGCGCCAGCAGCCACCCTGGGGGGTCGGGCTACACCTTC
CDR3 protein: CASSHPGGSGYTF

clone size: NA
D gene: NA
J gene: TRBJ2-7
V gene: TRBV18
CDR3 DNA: TGTGCCAGCTCACCCCAAATTCCGGGGGACGAGCAGTACTTC
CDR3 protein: CASSPQIPGDEQYF

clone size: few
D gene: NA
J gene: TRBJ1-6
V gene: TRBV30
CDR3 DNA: TGTGCCTGGAACAGGAATAATTCACCCCTCCACTTT
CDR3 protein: CAWNRNNSPLHF

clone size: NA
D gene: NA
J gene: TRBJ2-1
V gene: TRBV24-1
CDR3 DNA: TGTGCCACCAGTGATTTCAACAACAATGAGCAGTTCTTC
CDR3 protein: CATSDFNNNEQFF

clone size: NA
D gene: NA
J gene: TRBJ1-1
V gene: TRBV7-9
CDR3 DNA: TGTGCCAGCAGCCCCGAAGCCCTGGAAGCTTTCTTT
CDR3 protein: CASSPEALEAFF

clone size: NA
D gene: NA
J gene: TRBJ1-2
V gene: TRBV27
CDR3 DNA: TGTGCCAGCAGTTTATCGGGGGAGGGTGGCTACACCTTC
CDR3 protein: CASSLSGEGGYTF

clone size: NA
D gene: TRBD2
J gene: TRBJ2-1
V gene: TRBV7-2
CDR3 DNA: TGTGCCAGCAGCTTACTAGCGGGAGGGTACAATGAGCAGTTCTTC
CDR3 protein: CASSLLAGGYNEQFF

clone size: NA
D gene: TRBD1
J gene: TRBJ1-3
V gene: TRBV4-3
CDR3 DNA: TGCGCCAGCAGCCAAGAACCGCCAACAGGGGCGACTGGAAACACCATATATTTT
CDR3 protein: CASSQEPPTGATGNTIYF

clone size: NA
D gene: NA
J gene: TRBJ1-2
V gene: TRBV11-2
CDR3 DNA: TGTGCCAGCAGCTTAGATCCAGGGTCTGGCTACACCTTC
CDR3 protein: CASSLDPGSGYTF

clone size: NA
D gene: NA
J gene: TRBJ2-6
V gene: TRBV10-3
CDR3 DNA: TGTGCCATCAGTGAGAAGGGGGCTGGGGCCAACGTCCTGACTTTC
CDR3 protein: CAISEKGAGANVLTF

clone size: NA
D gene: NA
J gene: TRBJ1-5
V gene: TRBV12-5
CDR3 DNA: TGTGCTAGTGGTTTGGAGTCAGGCAATCAGCCCCAGCATTTT
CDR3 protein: CASGLESGNQPQHF

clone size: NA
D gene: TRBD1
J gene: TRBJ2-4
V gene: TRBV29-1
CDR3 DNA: TGCAGCGTCCCGACAGGGGATGAGAACATTCAGTACTTC
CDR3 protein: CSVPTGDENIQYF

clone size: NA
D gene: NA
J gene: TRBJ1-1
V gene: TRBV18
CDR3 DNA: TGTGCCAGCTCACCCCAAAGACACGATATGAACACTGAAGCTTTCTTT
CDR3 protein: CASSPQRHDMNTEAFF

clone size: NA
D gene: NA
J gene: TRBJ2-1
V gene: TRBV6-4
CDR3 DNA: TGTGCCAGCAGTGACTCTTTAGCTGCGAATGAGCAGTTCTTC
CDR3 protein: CASSDSLAANEQFF

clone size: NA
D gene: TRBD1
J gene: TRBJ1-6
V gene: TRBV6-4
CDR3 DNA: TGTGCCAGCAGTGACCCCGCGGCAGGGGGTTCACCCCTCCACTTT
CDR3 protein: CASSDPAAGGSPLHF

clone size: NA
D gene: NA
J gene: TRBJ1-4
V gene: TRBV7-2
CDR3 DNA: TGTGCCAGCAGCGGGACATTCAGGAATGAAAAACTGTTTTTT
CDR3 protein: CASSGTFRNEKLFF